This T cell receptor (beta chain) was identified during a study of blood T cell repertoires in COVID-19. About the research overall: COVID-19 samples collected from the United States, Italy and Spain covered acute and convalescent phases. T cells, B-cell-depleted T cells, or PBMCs provided the cDNA or gDNA that served as material.

Germline CDR1 is SGHTA and CDR2 is FQGNSA. The junction had 11 bases not matched to a gene; V was cut back by 5 bases and J by 3 bases. The CDR3 is 16 residues long. The authors' processing: Quantification of nucleated cells was approximated via reference gene primer amplification. The method was immunoSEQ multiplex PCR; TCRdb's version includes in-frame clones alone and lacks a portion of them. From that table come the V and J calls and clone size; the DNA was used to work out D and trimming. The repertoire holds 150,000 to 200,000 clones, with around nine tenths as singletons. This chain connects TRBV7-2 to TRBJ2-3; 7 nucleotides match TRBD2. This clonotype was sampled from a man in his 70s with active or convalescent COVID-19. Sequencing was performed on peripheral blood. For the CDR3, the DNA is TGTGCCAGCAGCCCCCTAGGGCTAGCGGCGACAGATACGCAGTATTTT. Protein: CASSPLGLAATDTQYF.